The next 5 T cell receptor beta chains were all read from a single sample in a study of blood T cell repertoires in COVID-19. Assay: immunoSEQ multiplex PCR; the TCRdb copy retains only in-frame clones and omits some. The sample includes some 210,000 clones, roughly 79% of them seen just once. Sequenced: PBMCs or T cells enriched from blood (not recorded which). These receptors all stem from a woman aged 50 to 60 with acute COVID-19.

This clone was observed a handful of times. The chain is built from TRBV11-3 and TRBJ2-7; weak D call: TRBD1 (5 bases). Trimming stripped 1 base from V and 2 bases from J, with 6 bases between. The CDR3 extends over 13 amino acids. Germline V gene lookup returns CDR1 SGHNT and CDR2 YENEEA. CDR3 nucleotides: TGTGCCAGCAGCTTAGCCAGGGCCTACGAGCAGTACTTC. Its protein is CASSLARAYEQYF.

The V and J genes are TRBV6-1 and TRBJ2-6; 9 positions match TRBD1. Germline assignment: CDR1 MNHNS and CDR2 SASEGT. V was pared by 6 bases and J by 1 base, with 10 bases of the junction left unmatched. The CDR3 sequence is 18 residues long. This chain's CDR3 is CASRERRDRVSGANVLTF. CDR3 sequence (DNA): TGTGCCAGCAGGGAACGACGGGACAGGGTTTCTGGGGCCAACGTCCTGACTTTC.

The table lists this clone with a count of one. The chain recombines TRBV18 with TRBJ1-2; weak D call: TRBD1 (5 bases). CDR1 and CDR2 from the germline V gene are KGHSH and LQKENI. The CDR3 covers 15 residues. Trimming cost V 1 base and J 4 bases, with 13 bases left between them. The CDR3: CASSPREAGIYGYTF. CDR3 in DNA: TGTGCCAGCTCACCACGAGAAGCAGGGATCTATGGCTACACCTTC.

This chain uses TRBV30 with TRBJ2-3; 8 bases match TRBD2. The CDR3 consists of 18 residues. Germline values: CDR1 GTSNPN, CDR2 SVGIG (reference sequence). Unmatched junction bases numbered 14, after V lost 0 bases and J lost 3 bases. The CDR3 DNA sequence: TGTGCCTGGAGTGTACCCCTGGGGGTTAGCGGGATAACAGATACGCAGTATTTT. Its protein product is CAWSVPLGVSGITDTQYF.

This rearrangement joins TRBV5-6 to TRBJ1-2; unclear D gene. The ends were cut back, 0 bases at V and 2 bases at J, with 8 bases in the middle. The CDR3 has 14 residues. Germline V gene data show CDR1 as SGHDT and CDR2 as YYEEEE. Here the CDR3 DNA reads TGTGCCAGCAGCTTGGGACAAAAAAACTATGGCTACACCTTC. Its translation: CASSLGQKNYGYTF.